These 9 T cell receptor beta chains originate from one sample sequenced in a study of shared clonotypes between healthy human individuals. Assay: immunoSEQ multiplex PCR; the TCRdb copy retains only in-frame clones and omits some. The table records fewer than 650,000 clones, over 65% of them present only once. Sequencing used PBMCs. The source is a woman in her thirties or forties in good health. Some clones in this sample may be carry-over from other donors' samples.

V is TRBV2 and J is TRBJ2-7; TRBD2 agrees at 8 bases. The CDR3 has 16 residues. The germline gives CDR1 SNHLY, CDR2 FYNNEI. The junction had 11 bases not matched to a gene; V was cut back by 2 bases and J by 5 bases. The CDR3: CASSERALAGTHEQYF. Here the CDR3 DNA reads TGTGCCAGCAGTGAAAGGGCCTTAGCGGGGACCCACGAGCAGTACTTC.

The rearrangement links TRBV2 to TRBJ1-1, with no clear D. V was clipped by 4 bases and J by 1 base, with 7 bases between them. The CDR3 sequence is 13 residues long. CDR1 is SNHLY, CDR2 FYNNEI, per germline. The CDR3 loop reads CASSGTANTEAFF. As DNA, the CDR3 is TGTGCCAGCAGTGGGACGGCGAACACTGAAGCTTTCTTT.

Comments on this clone: Within the sample, other DNA sequences also encode this same CDR3. This chain joins TRBV28 and TRBJ1-2; D is perhaps TRBD1 (5 bases). This CDR3 region has 12 residues. From germline, CDR1 is MDHEN and CDR2 SYDVKM. Trimming removed 5 bases at V and 4 bases at J, with 8 bases between. DNA for the CDR3: TGTGCCAGCAGTCCCGGGACCTATGGCTACACCTTC. Translating gives CASSPGTYGYTF.

This chain links TRBV28 with TRBJ2-2; 10 positions agree with TRBD2. This CDR3 spans 15 amino acids. Germline CDR1 and CDR2: MDHEN and SYDVKM. The ends lost 7 bases at V and 6 bases at J; junction bases unmatched: 8. Here the CDR3 reads CASTPAAGGSGELFF. The CDR3 DNA is TGTGCCAGCACCCCCGCAGCGGGAGGGTCCGGGGAGCTGTTTTTT.

This clone was recorded only once. The V gene is TRBV23-1, the J gene TRBJ1-3, with a tentative D call TRBD1 (6 bases). TRBV23-1 is sorted into the ORF group, with uncertain function. This CDR3 region has 15 residues. Trimming pared 4 bases from V and 4 bases from J, leaving 14 bases between. The CDR3 DNA reads as TGCGCCAGCAGTCCTATTAGGGGGACGGGAAACACCATATATTTT. It codes for CASSPIRGTGNTIYF.

The gene calls are TRBV6-5 and TRBJ1-1, with 8 positions matching TRBD1. CDR1 is MNHEY, CDR2 SVGAGI, per germline. The CDR3 length is 13 residues. Germline trimming cut 2 bases from V and 7 bases from J; bases unmatched to any gene: 3. The CDR3 nucleotides read TGTGCCAGCAGTTACCGACAGGGGAATGAAGCTTTCTTT. Translating it yields CASSYRQGNEAFF.

The V call is TRBV2, the J call TRBJ1-1, with a tentative D call TRBD1 (6 bases). CDR3 length equals 15 residues. Germline CDR1 SNHLY, CDR2 FYNNEI. V lost 2 bases and J 1 base, leaving 11 bases between the germline ends. This CDR3 reads CASSELGQSNTEAFF. DNA of the CDR3: TGTGCCAGCAGTGAATTAGGACAGTCGAACACTGAAGCTTTCTTT.

This rearrangement joins TRBV5-1 to TRBJ2-1; either TRBD1 or TRBD2 may supply D (5 bases each). Looked up from germline, CDR1 is SGHRS and CDR2 is YFSETQ. V was clipped by 3 bases and J by 2 bases, with 12 bases between them. The CDR3 covers 15 residues. The CDR3 DNA reads as TGCGCCAGCAGCTCCGGGTCGGGACCCTACAATGAGCAGTTCTTC. Amino acid sequence: CASSSGSGPYNEQFF.

This chain links TRBV18 with TRBJ1-3; TRBD1 is a possible D gene (5 bases). The germline gives CDR1 KGHSH, CDR2 LQKENI. The CDR3 is 15 amino acids. V lost 3 bases and J lost 2, with 11 bases in between. Here the CDR3 reads CASSPSGQTGNTIYF. The CDR3 DNA sequence: TGTGCCAGCTCACCTTCTGGACAAACTGGAAACACCATATATTTT.